This T cell receptor beta chain stems from a study of cytotoxic CD8 clonotypes in ibrutinib-treated CLL. Across the study: Within the patient group, under 12 were relapsed/refractory and roughly 14 treatment-naive, and 17 were IGHV unmutated. Once treatment had gone on for a median of around eleven months, range 6 to 36, response samples were drawn.

Findings of the study overall: Measured clonality at baseline was greater than in age-matched healthy donors and tracked with circulating CD8+ T-cell counts. Progressing and sustained-remission patients had different sampling times.

The repertoire was sequenced with immunoSEQ multiplex PCR; TCRdb's copy has only in-frame clones and lacks some. The sample yields 150,000 to 200,000 clones, over 65% seen once. As to this clone: The antigen is not known.

Germline CDR1 is SQVTM and CDR2 is ANQGSEA. Trimming pared 5 bases from V and 4 bases from J, leaving 11 bases between. The CDR3 length is 12 residues. The V gene is TRBV29-1, the J gene TRBJ1-2; perhaps TRBD1 as D (6 bases). This clonotype originated in a human donor with chronic lymphocytic leukemia. Sequencing was performed on PBMCs, taken after 12 months of ibrutinib treatment. CDR3 loop: CSVSEQGYGYTF. For the CDR3, the DNA is TGCAGCGTTAGCGAACAGGGCTATGGCTACACCTTC.